This passage covers 19 T cell receptor beta chains from one sample sequenced in a study of STAT5B mutations in CD4+ large granular lymphocyte leukemia. Using immunoSEQ multiplex PCR, the repertoire was profiled, and TCRdb retains in-frame clones only, with some absent. The sample carries approximately 52,000 clones, roughly three quarters recorded once. Sequenced: CD4+ T cells from blood buffy coats. All receptors derive from a human donor in good health.

This clone appeared a few times. The V call is TRBV5-1, the J call TRBJ1-4, with D possibly being TRBD1 (5 bases). CDR1 SGHRS and CDR2 YFSETQ come from the germline V gene. V dropped 4 bases and J dropped 5 bases, with 12 bases sitting between them. The CDR3 is 14 amino acids. DNA for the CDR3: TGCGCCAGCAGCACAGACAGCCACAATGAAAAACTGTTTTTT. This sequence encodes CASSTDSHNEKLFF.

This clone was recorded a few times. This chain connects TRBV4-2 to TRBJ1-6, with 11 bases identical to TRBD1. The CDR3 is made up of 18 amino acids. The trim removed 1 base at V and 7 bases at J, leaving 9 bases unmatched. Germline V gives CDR1 LGHNA, CDR2 YNFKEQ. In DNA form, the CDR3 reads TGTGCCAGCAGCCAAGGGGATTGGACAGGGGGCCAAAATTCACCCCTCCACTTT. Translated: CASSQGDWTGGQNSPLHF.

The CDR3 region is CASSDQVVETQYF. CDR3 DNA: TGCGCCAGCAGCGACCAGGTTGTTGAGACCCAGTACTTC. V is TRBV5-1 and J is TRBJ2-5; D is unclear. The length of the CDR3 is 13 residues. Trimming shortened V by 4 bases and J by 5 bases, and 12 bases separated the two germline ends. Germline V CDR1 and CDR2: SGHRS, YFSETQ.

The rearrangement uses TRBV15 and TRBJ2-1; the match to TRBD1 covers 7 bases. Germline-derived CDR1 and CDR2 are LNHNV and YYDKDF (reference sequence). V gave up 0 bases and J gave up 7 bases; unmatched junction bases: 12. The CDR3 spans 17 residues. The CDR3 reads CATSRDSRGGVSNEQFF. The DNA for the CDR3 is TGTGCCACCAGCAGAGATTCCCGAGGGGGCGTTAGTAATGAGCAGTTCTTC.

The chain links TRBV6-6 to TRBJ2-2; 10 nucleotides align to TRBD1. Trimming cost V 2 bases and J 4 bases; bases outside gene matches: 4. CDR3 size: 16 residues. Germline V CDR1 and CDR2: MNHNY, SVGAGI (reference sequence). This CDR3 is CASSYRDRGGTGELFF. CDR3 in DNA: TGTGCCAGCAGTTACAGGGACAGGGGAGGCACCGGGGAGCTGTTTTTT.

The rearrangement joins TRBV2 to TRBJ2-5; D unclear. Germline CDR1 reads SNHLY; CDR2 reads FYNNEI. V was trimmed by 5 bases and J by 7 bases, leaving 11 bases between them. The CDR3 runs 12 residues. The CDR3 DNA reads TGTGCCAGCAGTCTAAGTATTGGGACCCAGTACTTC. Amino acids: CASSLSIGTQYF.

The chain uses TRBV19 and TRBJ1-6; D gene unclear. CDR3 size: 15 residues. The V end lost 7 bases, the J end lost 7 bases, and 17 bases lay between the germline ends. Germline assignment: CDR1 LNHDA and CDR2 SQIVND (reference sequence). CDR3 DNA: TGTGCCAGTACCCCGGGCGGCCAGATCAATTCACCCCTCCACTTT. Translation gives CASTPGGQINSPLHF.

This clone was detected a few times. This chain links TRBV6-5 with TRBJ1-3, with D hard to call. CDR1 is MNHEY and CDR2 is SVGAGI in the germline V gene. Trimming took off 7 bases at V and 1 base at J, with 14 bases between the two ends. The CDR3 covers 15 residues. The CDR3 protein is CASNPSPISGNTIYF. The CDR3 region has the DNA TGTGCCAGCAATCCCTCCCCGATTTCTGGAAACACCATATATTTT.

This clone has a handful of counts. J is TRBJ2-6 and V is TRBV5-1; 9 positions match TRBD1. The CDR3 is 19 residues long. Germline CDR1 is SGHRS and CDR2 is YFSETQ. Trimming took 5 bases from V and 0 from J; bases not matched to a gene: 12. CDR3 sequence: CASSHISGQGGSGANVLTF. The CDR3, as DNA: TGCGCCAGCAGTCACATTTCGGGACAGGGAGGCTCTGGGGCCAACGTCCTGACTTTC.

The gene calls are TRBV20-1 and TRBJ2-7; D is undetermined. CDR1 DFQATT and CDR2 SNEGSKA come from the germline V gene (reference sequence). The CDR3 is made up of 11 amino acids. CDR3 loop: CSIGLDYEQYF. CDR3 DNA sequence: TGCAGCATTGGCCTGGACTACGAGCAGTACTTC.

The DNA for the CDR3 is TGTGCCAGCAGTGAAGTGGGGGTGGGGGAGCTGTTTTTT. Protein product: CASSEVGVGELFF. V is TRBV6-1 and J is TRBJ2-2, with D perhaps matching TRBD1 or TRBD2 (5 bases each). CDR1 and CDR2 from the germline V gene are MNHNS and SASEGT. The CDR3 totals 13 residues. V lost 1 base and J 8 bases, leaving 8 bases between the germline ends.

Of note for this clone: Relative to the germline gene, one junction end is altered; a read error may explain this. The V and J genes are TRBV6-1 and TRBJ2-2; 9 nucleotides align to TRBD1. CDR3 size: 17 residues. In germline, CDR1 is MNHNS, CDR2 SASEGT. CDR3 residues: CASSQAWDRDTPGELFF. The CDR3 DNA reads TGTGCCAGCAGTCAAGCCTGGGACAGGGATACGCCCGGGGAGCTGTTTTTT.

The DNA for the CDR3 is TGCAGTGCTTCCAATGGAGAGACCCAGTACTTC. Its translation: CSASNGETQYF. This chain links TRBV20-1 with TRBJ2-5; D unresolved. Germline assignment: CDR1 DFQATT and CDR2 SNEGSKA (reference sequence). CDR3 size: 11 residues. The V gene lost 5 bases and the J gene lost 4 bases, with 8 bases spanning the gap.

The V call is TRBV18, the J call TRBJ1-3, with D unresolved. The CDR3 contains 14 residues. Trimming pared 1 base from V and 7 bases from J, leaving 11 bases between. Germline-derived CDR1 and CDR2 are KGHSH and LQKENI. The CDR3 sequence: CASSPRLSGNTIYF. CDR3 coding DNA: TGTGCCAGCTCACCACGGCTCTCCGGGAACACCATATATTTT.

This clone was detected a few times. This chain joins TRBV7-8 and TRBJ1-4, with D possibly TRBD1 on 6 matching bases. This CDR3 region has 15 residues. Trimming removed 1 base from V and 2 bases from J, with 8 bases in between. The germline gives CDR1 SGHVS, CDR2 FQNEAQ. This chain's CDR3 is CASSLGQVTNEKLFF. CDR3 bases: TGTGCCAGCAGCTTAGGACAGGTGACTAATGAAAAACTGTTTTTT.

The chain joins TRBV30 to TRBJ2-2; the match to TRBD2 covers 9 bases. Germline CDR1 and CDR2: GTSNPN and SVGIG (reference sequence). V trimming: 2 bases; J trimming: 6 bases; junction bases outside the gene matches: 4. The CDR3 contains 14 residues. The CDR3 DNA reads TGTGCCTGGAGTCGCGGGGGGGCCGCCGGGGAGCTGTTTTTT. Translated, it gives CAWSRGGAAGELFF.

CDR3 sequence (DNA): TGTGCCAGCAGTCACCCACAGGGACGGGGGGAAAATGAGCAGTTCTTC. Translation gives CASSHPQGRGENEQFF. The V gene is TRBV6-6, the J gene TRBJ2-1; weak D call: TRBD2 (7 bases). Germline V gene lookup returns CDR1 MNHNY and CDR2 SVGAGI (reference sequence). CDR3 size: 16 residues. V was clipped by 5 bases and J by 7 bases, with 21 bases between them.

This rearrangement joins TRBV10-3 to TRBJ2-1; weak D call: TRBD2 (5 bases). The germline CDR1 and CDR2 sequences are ENHRY and SYGVKD. The CDR3 sequence is 13 residues long. Trimming cost V 10 bases and J 4 bases, with 14 bases left between them. The CDR3 bases are TGTGCCACCCACGGGGATACGTACAATGAGCAGTTCTTC. Its translation: CATHGDTYNEQFF.

This chain joins TRBV5-6 and TRBJ2-2; TRBD2 aligns across 7 bases. V was clipped by 4 bases and J by 1 base; unmatched bases: 10. Germline V gene sequence: CDR1 SGHDT, CDR2 YYEEEE. The CDR3 spans 17 residues. CDR3 sequence: CASSLGGLIGNTGELFF. In nucleotides, the CDR3 is TGTGCCAGCAGCCTGGGGGGGTTAATCGGGAACACCGGGGAGCTGTTTTTT.